This passage covers 2 T cell receptor beta chains from one sample sequenced in a study of blood T cell repertoires in COVID-19. TCRdb keeps only in-frame clones here, not all; method: immunoSEQ multiplex PCR. Of 300,000 or so clones listed, about 90% are singletons. The sequencing input was peripheral blood. The receptors shown here come from a man younger than 30 who had recovered from COVID-19.

The rearrangement joins TRBV6-4 to TRBJ2-2; tentative D call: TRBD2 (7 bases). The ends were cut back, 8 bases at V and 8 bases at J, with 18 bases in the middle. CDR3 size: 14 residues. Germline V gene lookup returns CDR1 MRHNA and CDR2 SNTAGT. The CDR3 loop reads CASRRDRGAGELFF. The CDR3 coding sequence is TGTGCCAGCCGAAGGGACCGGGGGGCTGGGGAGCTGTTTTTT.

This clone was counted once. V gene TRBV7-8 combines with J gene TRBJ1-5, with TRBD1 matching over 8 bases. Germline V gene lookup returns CDR1 SGHVS and CDR2 FQNEAQ. CDR3 length: 24 amino acids. Trimming removed 5 bases from V and 4 bases from J; junction bases left unmatched: 34. The CDR3 spells CASSRGGDRGGFQSAPRENQPQHF. The CDR3 DNA reads TGTGCCAGCAGCCGAGGGGGTGACAGGGGTGGTTTTCAATCAGCGCCCCGGGAAAATCAGCCCCAGCATTTT.